What follows are 30 T cell receptor beta chains derived from one specimen sequenced in a study of cytomegalovirus exposure and HLA in healthy donors. Amplification used 60 Vbeta primers and 13 Jbeta primers. Sequenced by immunoSEQ multiplex PCR; TCRdb stores in-frame clones only, minus some. The sample gives fewer than 95,000 clones, around 78% of which show up once; under 0.75% is in the top ten. Sample: PBMCs. These receptors all come from a man aged 30 to 45 in good health and CMV-seronegative.

This clone came up a few times. The CDR3 region has the DNA TGCGCCAGCAGTCCCATTGCCGGGAGTGGCGGGGAGCTGTTTTTT. Amino acid sequence: CASSPIAGSGGELFF. The V and J genes are TRBV5-1 and TRBJ2-2; tentatively, D is TRBD2 (6 bases). Germline V CDR1 and CDR2: SGHRS, YFSETQ. Trimming cost V 5 bases and J 7 bases, with 18 bases left between them. CDR3 length: 15 residues.

This chain uses TRBV5-5 with TRBJ2-7; D possibly corresponds to TRBD2 (5 bases). Trimming took off 1 base at V and 0 bases at J, with 17 bases between the two ends. The CDR3 is 17 residues long. CDR1 and CDR2 (germline): SGHKS, YYEKEE (reference sequence). The CDR3 sequence: CASSLPQAPGGSYEQYV. CDR3 nucleotides: TGTGCCAGCAGCTTGCCGCAGGCCCCCGGAGGCTCCTACGAGCAGTACGTC.

The V call is TRBV27, the J call TRBJ2-5; the match to TRBD1 covers 8 bases. With 2 bases clipped from V and 5 bases from J, the junction kept 7 bases outside the gene matches. CDR1 is MNHEY, CDR2 SMNVEV, per germline (reference sequence). The CDR3 loop spans 15 amino acids. CDR3 DNA: TGTGCCAGCAGTTTACCGGACAGGGCGGAGGAGACCCAGTACTTC. Translated, it gives CASSLPDRAEETQYF.

The chain carries TRBV19 and TRBJ1-5; D perhaps matches TRBD1 (6 bases). CDR1 is LNHDA, CDR2 SQIVND, per germline (reference sequence). The V end was cut by 6 bases, the J end by 6 bases, with 18 bases between. The CDR3 has 15 amino acids. The CDR3 spells CASRTNREMGQPQHF. Here the CDR3 DNA reads TGTGCCAGTAGAACGAACAGGGAGATGGGTCAGCCCCAGCATTTT.

This chain joins TRBV7-2 and TRBJ1-1; 11 positions match TRBD1. This CDR3 spans 16 amino acids. Per the germline V gene, CDR1 is SGHTA and CDR2 is FQGNSA. V lost 1 base and J lost 4; bases outside the gene matches: 5. The CDR3 spells CASSLERGTGGTEAFF. The CDR3 DNA is TGTGCCAGCAGCTTAGAGAGGGGGACAGGGGGCACTGAAGCTTTCTTT.

The rearrangement uses TRBV7-2 and TRBJ1-2; 7 bases map to TRBD1. The CDR3 sequence is 13 residues long. After removal of 4 bases from V and 7 bases from J, the junction contained 6 bases not matched to a gene. Germline CDR1 is SGHTA and CDR2 is FQGNSA. DNA for the CDR3: TGTGCCAGCAGCTACTTCGGGACAGCTGGCTACACCTTC. As protein: CASSYFGTAGYTF.

The V call is TRBV6-4, the J call TRBJ2-2; 7 bases are shared with TRBD1. V lost 2 bases to trimming and J lost 5 bases; unmatched junction nucleotides: 2. The CDR3 consists of 14 residues. Germline CDR1 reads MRHNA; CDR2 reads SNTAGT. DNA of the CDR3: TGTGCCAGCAGTGACACAGGGGCAACCGGGGAGCTGTTTTTT. It yields the protein CASSDTGATGELFF.

V usage is TRBV5-1 and J usage is TRBJ2-5; a possible D gene is TRBD2 (5 bases). CDR1 and CDR2 from the germline V gene are SGHRS and YFSETQ. The CDR3 runs to 15 residues. Trimming cost V 0 bases and J 2 bases, with 11 bases left between them. This CDR3 reads CASSLDVWTQETQYF. The DNA for the CDR3 is TGCGCCAGCAGCTTGGACGTTTGGACTCAAGAGACCCAGTACTTC.

The rearrangement joins TRBV7-2 to TRBJ2-1; D is uncertain. Germline-derived CDR1 and CDR2 are SGHTA and FQGNSA. This CDR3 comprises 19 residues. Trimming removed 0 bases from V and 0 bases from J, with 18 bases in between. The CDR3 protein is CASSLARLRSSGSYNEQFF. In DNA form, the CDR3 reads TGTGCCAGCAGCTTAGCGAGGCTTAGGTCTTCGGGCTCCTACAATGAGCAGTTCTTC.

The rearrangement uses TRBV7-6 and TRBJ2-7, with TRBD1 matching 7 bases. The length of the CDR3 is 14 residues. Germline V gene sequence: CDR1 SGHVS, CDR2 FNYEAQ. V was clipped by 3 bases and J by 0 bases; unmatched bases: 2. CDR3 sequence reads: CASSFDRDSYEQYF. DNA of the CDR3: TGTGCCAGCAGCTTTGACAGGGACTCCTACGAGCAGTACTTC.

This chain links TRBV7-2 with TRBJ2-7; no reliable D call. Germline V gene data show CDR1 as SGHTA and CDR2 as FQGNSA. CDR3 length: 15 amino acids. The germline V and J ends were trimmed by 6 bases and 1 base, with 16 bases remaining between them. CDR3 loop: CASRRGLTLSYEQYF. The CDR3 region has the DNA TGTGCCAGCAGACGCGGCCTAACACTTTCCTACGAGCAGTACTTC.

This clone was seen only a few times. This sequence joins TRBV29-1 and TRBJ1-4, with D possibly matching TRBD1 (6 bases). The V gene's germline CDR1 is SQVTM and CDR2 ANQGSEA. The CDR3 has 12 amino acids. V lost 5 bases and J lost 8, with 12 bases in between. The chain's CDR3 is CSVTQGSEKLFF. CDR3 in DNA: TGCAGCGTTACACAGGGTTCGGAAAAACTGTTTTTT.

The gene calls are TRBV7-9 and TRBJ2-1; D gene unclear. V lost 2 bases and J lost 3, with 8 bases in between. The CDR3 totals 14 residues. The germline CDR1 and CDR2 sequences are SEHNR and FQNEAQ (reference sequence). CDR3 protein: CASSLSTDYNEQFF. Written as DNA, the CDR3 is TGTGCCAGCAGCTTATCGACTGACTACAATGAGCAGTTCTTC.

The chain combines TRBV7-2 with TRBJ2-7; 8 bases agree with TRBD1. V was pared by 3 bases and J by 3 bases, with 7 bases of the junction left unmatched. The V gene's germline CDR1 is SGHTA and CDR2 FQGNSA. The CDR3 runs to 15 residues. CDR3 sequence (DNA): TGTGCCAGCAGCTTCGACAGGGGCGAACACTACGAGCAGTACTTC. Translated, it gives CASSFDRGEHYEQYF.

This chain links TRBV27 with TRBJ1-1, with 11 bases identical to TRBD1. This CDR3 comprises 15 residues. The germline V gene has CDR1 MNHEY and CDR2 SMNVEV (reference sequence). V lost 7 bases and J lost 1; bases outside the gene matches: 5. The CDR3 bases are TGTGCCAGCAAAGCCGGGACAGGGGGGAACACTGAAGCTTTCTTT. Translation gives CASKAGTGGNTEAFF.

The chain couples TRBV9 to TRBJ2-1; 11 bases match TRBD2. Germline lookup yields CDR1 SGDLS and CDR2 YYNGEE. CDR3 length: 13 amino acids. V was pared by 3 bases and J by 10 bases, with 3 bases of the junction left unmatched. The CDR3 DNA is TGTGCCAGCAGCGCTTCTAGCGGGAGGGAGCAGTTCTTC. It encodes CASSASSGREQFF.

This chain links TRBV19 with TRBJ1-2, with a possible D match to TRBD1 (6 bases). Germline V lookup: CDR1 LNHDA, CDR2 SQIVND (reference sequence). CDR3 length: 15 residues. The V and J ends lost 5 bases and 1 base respectively, with 14 bases between them. CDR3 DNA sequence: TGTGCCAGTAGTGGGCGGACAGCTTTTAACTATGGCTACACCTTC. Translating it yields CASSGRTAFNYGYTF.

The rearrangement joins TRBV19 to TRBJ1-2, with TRBD1 as a possible D gene (5 bases). The CDR3 covers 14 residues. V lost 5 bases to trimming and J lost 3 bases, with 13 bases between them. Germline V lookup: CDR1 LNHDA, CDR2 SQIVND (reference sequence). The CDR3 reads CASSPGRGDYGYTF. The CDR3 nucleotides are TGTGCCAGTAGTCCAGGGAGGGGAGACTATGGCTACACCTTC.

The chain links TRBV9 to TRBJ2-7, with D unresolved. Deletions cut 5 bases from V and 7 bases from J, with 10 bases between. Germline V gene lookup returns CDR1 SGDLS and CDR2 YYNGEE. CDR3 length equals 11 residues. The CDR3 region has the DNA TGTGCCAGCAGACCTCACTATGAGCAGTACGTC. It specifies CASRPHYEQYV.

J is TRBJ1-1 and V is TRBV7-6; unclear D gene. Germline V CDR1 and CDR2: SGHVS, FNYEAQ. V was cut by 1 base and J by 4 bases, with 7 bases left in between. CDR3 length: 13 residues. CDR3 residues: CASSLGFGTEAFF. Here the CDR3 DNA reads TGTGCCAGCAGCTTAGGGTTCGGCACTGAAGCTTTCTTT. Filled out from reference TRBV7-6 and TRBJ1-1, the complete variable domain reads GAGVSQSPRYKVTKRGQDVALRCDPISGHVSLYWYRQALGQGPEFLTYFNYEAQQDKSGLPNDRFSAERPEGSISTLTIQRTEQRDSAMYRCASSLGFGTEAFFGQGTRLTVV.

The V call is TRBV4-1, the J call TRBJ1-6, with D possibly TRBD1 on 5 matching bases. Germline values: CDR1 MGHRA, CDR2 YSYEKL. CDR3 length equals 14 residues. V was trimmed by 0 bases and J by 18 bases, leaving 18 bases between them. CDR3 loop: CASSQDHQGRLTHF. In nucleotides, the CDR3 is TGCGCCAGCAGCCAAGATCATCAGGGTAGGTTGACCCACTTT.

CDR3 sequence: CASSLKPRGAGYQETQYF. In DNA, the CDR3 is TGTGCCAGCAGCTTAAAGCCCCGGGGCGCGGGGTACCAAGAGACCCAGTACTTC. The chain combines TRBV11-1 with TRBJ2-5; perhaps TRBD2 as D (6 bases). V was clipped by 2 bases and J by 0 bases, with 19 bases between them. CDR3 length: 18 residues. Germline CDR1 SGHAT, CDR2 FQDESV (reference sequence).

The chain is built from TRBV13 and TRBJ2-1; D not certain. This CDR3 comprises 14 residues. Trimming shortened V by 5 bases and J by 3 bases, and 11 bases separated the two germline ends. Germline values: CDR1 PRHDT, CDR2 FYEKMQ (reference sequence). The CDR3 sequence is CASSEHSGYNEQFF. Here the CDR3 DNA reads TGTGCCAGCAGCGAACACAGTGGCTACAATGAGCAGTTCTTC.

The gene calls are TRBV29-1 and TRBJ2-5, with D possibly being TRBD2 (6 bases). The V gene's germline CDR1 is SQVTM and CDR2 ANQGSEA. The CDR3 has 13 residues. The V gene lost 4 bases and the J gene lost 2 bases, with 11 bases spanning the gap. CDR3 sequence (DNA): TGCAGCGTTGGACGGGGGAATCAAGAGACCCAGTACTTC. Translation gives CSVGRGNQETQYF.

The sample holds one count of this clone. The rearrangement links TRBV27 to TRBJ2-2; D is possibly TRBD2 (7 bases). The V end lost 0 bases, the J end lost 8 bases, and 16 bases lay between the germline ends. Germline CDR1 is MNHEY and CDR2 is SMNVEV (reference sequence). The CDR3 is 16 amino acids. Written as DNA, the CDR3 is TGTGCCAGCAGTTTATCTTCGTGGGGGGGGGCAGGGGAGCTGTTTTTT. Its protein is CASSLSSWGGAGELFF.

The genes are TRBV29-1 and TRBJ2-6; D not certain. V was clipped by 5 bases and J by 2 bases, with 7 bases between them. CDR1 is SQVTM and CDR2 is ANQGSEA in the germline V gene. CDR3 length: 13 residues. Here the CDR3 reads CSVRFAGANVLTF. CDR3 in DNA: TGCAGCGTTCGGTTTGCTGGGGCCAACGTCCTGACTTTC.

In its sample, this clone was seen once. The V and J genes are TRBV15 and TRBJ1-4, with 10 bases lining up with TRBD1. The CDR3 covers 15 residues. CDR1 is LNHNV and CDR2 is YYDKDF in the germline V gene (reference sequence). V shed 2 bases and J 7 bases; nucleotides not matched to a gene: 4. The CDR3 reads CATSRTRDRGEKLFF. The CDR3 region has the DNA TGTGCCACCAGCAGAACCCGGGACAGGGGTGAAAAACTGTTTTTT.

This chain connects TRBV5-6 to TRBJ2-1; D is ambiguous. The CDR3 is made up of 14 amino acids. Germline V gene sequence: CDR1 SGHDT, CDR2 YYEEEE. V was clipped by 4 bases and J by 6 bases, with 14 bases between them. The CDR3 region is CASSTPLVGNEQFF. In DNA form, the CDR3 reads TGTGCCAGCAGCACCCCTCTAGTTGGCAATGAGCAGTTCTTC.

This clone was observed a single time. At one end the junction does not follow the germline gene, possibly because of a read error. V is TRBV7-9 and J is TRBJ2-7, with TRBD2 identical over 9 bases. The CDR3 is 16 residues long. Germline V gene lookup returns CDR1 SEHNR and CDR2 FQNEAQ (reference sequence). The CDR3: CSSSTQAGGRVYEQYF. CDR3 nucleotides: TGTTCCAGCAGCACTCAAGCGGGGGGTCGGGTCTACGAGCAGTACTTC.

This chain connects TRBV13 to TRBJ2-7; maybe TRBD1 (5 bases). V was cut by 5 bases and J by 2 bases, with 10 bases left in between. CDR1 is PRHDT and CDR2 is FYEKMQ in the germline V gene (reference sequence). The CDR3 runs 13 residues. The DNA of the CDR3 is TGTGCCAGCAGCAAAGACAGCCCCTACGAGCAGTACGTC. Residues: CASSKDSPYEQYV.